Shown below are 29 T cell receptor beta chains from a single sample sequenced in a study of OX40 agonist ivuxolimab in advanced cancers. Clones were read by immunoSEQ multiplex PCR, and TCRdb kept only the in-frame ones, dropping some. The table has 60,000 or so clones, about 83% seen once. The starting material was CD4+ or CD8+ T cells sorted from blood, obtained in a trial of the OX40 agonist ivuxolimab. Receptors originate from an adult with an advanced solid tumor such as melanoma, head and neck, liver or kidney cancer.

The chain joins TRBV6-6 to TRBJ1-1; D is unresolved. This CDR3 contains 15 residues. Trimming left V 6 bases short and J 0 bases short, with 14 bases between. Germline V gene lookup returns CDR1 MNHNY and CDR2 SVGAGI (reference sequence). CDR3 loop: CASSFETFMNTEAFF. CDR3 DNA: TGTGCCAGCAGCTTTGAGACATTCATGAACACTGAAGCTTTCTTT.

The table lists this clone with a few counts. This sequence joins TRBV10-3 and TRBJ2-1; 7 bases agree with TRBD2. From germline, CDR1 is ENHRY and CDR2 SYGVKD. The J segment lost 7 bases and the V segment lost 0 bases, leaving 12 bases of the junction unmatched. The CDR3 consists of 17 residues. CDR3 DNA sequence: TGTGCCATCAGTGAGTCGCCGTCGGGGGGAAAGCGGAATGAGCAGTTCTTC. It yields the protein CAISESPSGGKRNEQFF.

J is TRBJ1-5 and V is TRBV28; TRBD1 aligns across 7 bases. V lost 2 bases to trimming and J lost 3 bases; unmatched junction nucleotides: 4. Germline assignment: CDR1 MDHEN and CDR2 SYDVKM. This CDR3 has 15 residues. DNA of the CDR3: TGTGCCAGCAGTTTAGCCGGGACAGACAATCAGCCCCAGCATTTT. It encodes CASSLAGTDNQPQHF.

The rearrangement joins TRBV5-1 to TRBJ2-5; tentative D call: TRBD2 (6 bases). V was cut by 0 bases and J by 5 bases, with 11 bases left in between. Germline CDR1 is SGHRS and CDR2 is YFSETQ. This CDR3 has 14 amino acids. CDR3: CASSLGGTAETQYF. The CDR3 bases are TGCGCCAGCAGCTTGGGAGGGACTGCGGAGACCCAGTACTTC.

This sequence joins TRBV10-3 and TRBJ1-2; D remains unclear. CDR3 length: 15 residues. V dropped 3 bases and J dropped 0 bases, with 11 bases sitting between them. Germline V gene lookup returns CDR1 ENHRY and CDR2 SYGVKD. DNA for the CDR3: TGTGCCATCAGTGAAGGAAAGCCGTCTAACTATGGCTACACCTTC. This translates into CAISEGKPSNYGYTF.

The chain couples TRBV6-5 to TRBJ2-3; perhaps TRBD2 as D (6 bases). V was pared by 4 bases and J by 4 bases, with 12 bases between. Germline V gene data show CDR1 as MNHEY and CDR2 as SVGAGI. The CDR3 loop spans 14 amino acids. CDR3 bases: TGTGCCAGCAGTTTAATACTAGCACCAGATACGCAGTATTTT. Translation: CASSLILAPDTQYF.

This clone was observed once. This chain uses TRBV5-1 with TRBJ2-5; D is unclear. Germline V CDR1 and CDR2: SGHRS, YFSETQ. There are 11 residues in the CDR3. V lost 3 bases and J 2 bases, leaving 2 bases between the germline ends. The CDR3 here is CASSWQETQYF. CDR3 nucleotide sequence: TGCGCCAGCAGCTGGCAAGAGACCCAGTACTTC.

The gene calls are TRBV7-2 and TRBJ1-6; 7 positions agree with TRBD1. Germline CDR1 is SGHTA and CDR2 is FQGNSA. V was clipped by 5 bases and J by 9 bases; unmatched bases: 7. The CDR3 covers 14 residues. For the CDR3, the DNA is TGTGCCAGCAGCCCAAACAGGGGAATTTCACCCCTCCACTTT. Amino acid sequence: CASSPNRGISPLHF.

The CDR3 coding sequence is TGCGCCAGCAAAGGGAACACTGAAGCTTTCTTT. It codes for CASKGNTEAFF. V is TRBV5-1 and J is TRBJ1-1; D is undetermined. Germline-derived CDR1 and CDR2 are SGHRS and YFSETQ. Trimming removed 6 bases from V and 1 base from J, with 4 bases in between. The CDR3 loop spans 11 amino acids. The complete variable domain, with remaining parts taken from reference TRBV5-1 and TRBJ1-1, reads KAGVTQTPRYLIKTRGQQVTLSCSPISGHRSVSWYQQTPGQGLQFLFEYFSETQRNKGNFPGRFSGRQFSNSRSEMNVSTLELGDSALYLCASKGNTEAFFGQGTRLTVV.

CDR3 protein: CASSLVGNTEAFF. For the CDR3, the DNA is TGTGCCAGCAGCCTAGTCGGGAACACTGAAGCTTTCTTT. This chain links TRBV11-2 with TRBJ1-1; D is undetermined. The CDR3 has 13 residues. Trimming pared 5 bases from V and 1 base from J, leaving 8 bases between. In germline, CDR1 is SGHAT, CDR2 FQNNGV.

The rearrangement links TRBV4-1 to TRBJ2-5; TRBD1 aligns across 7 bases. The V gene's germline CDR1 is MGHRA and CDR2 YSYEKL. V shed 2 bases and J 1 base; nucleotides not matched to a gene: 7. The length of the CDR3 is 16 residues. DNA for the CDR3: TGCGCCAGCAGCCAAAGTGGGGACAGTACCCAAGAGACCCAGTACTTC. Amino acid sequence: CASSQSGDSTQETQYF.

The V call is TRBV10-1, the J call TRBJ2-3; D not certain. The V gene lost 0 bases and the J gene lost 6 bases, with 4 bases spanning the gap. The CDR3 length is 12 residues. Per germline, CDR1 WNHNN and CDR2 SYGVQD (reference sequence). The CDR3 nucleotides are TGCGCCAGCAGTGAGTCGCGTGATACGCAGTATTTT. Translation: CASSESRDTQYF.

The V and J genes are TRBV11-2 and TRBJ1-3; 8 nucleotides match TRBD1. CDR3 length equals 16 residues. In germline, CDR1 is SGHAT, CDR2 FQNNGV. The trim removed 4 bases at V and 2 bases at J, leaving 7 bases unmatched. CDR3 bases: TGTGCCAGCAGCTCCTCCGACAGGGGTGCTGGAAACACCATATATTTT. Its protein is CASSSSDRGAGNTIYF. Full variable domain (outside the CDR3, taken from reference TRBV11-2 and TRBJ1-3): EAGVAQSPRYKIIEKRQSVAFWCNPISGHATLYWYQQILGQGPKLLIQFQNNGVVDDSQLPKDRFSAERLKGVDSTLKIQPAKLEDSAVYLCASSSSDRGAGNTIYFGEGSWLTVV.

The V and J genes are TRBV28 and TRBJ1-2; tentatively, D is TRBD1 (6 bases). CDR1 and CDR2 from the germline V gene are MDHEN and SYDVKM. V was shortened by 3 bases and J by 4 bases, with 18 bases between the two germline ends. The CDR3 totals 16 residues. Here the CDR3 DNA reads TGTGCCAGCAGTTTGCCAGGGGCGGAGGGTCTCTATGGCTACACCTTC. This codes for CASSLPGAEGLYGYTF.

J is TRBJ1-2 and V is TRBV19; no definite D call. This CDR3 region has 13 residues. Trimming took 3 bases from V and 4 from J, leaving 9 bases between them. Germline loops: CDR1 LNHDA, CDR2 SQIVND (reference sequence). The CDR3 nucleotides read TGTGCCAGTAGTATTAGGCAAATCTATGGCTACACCTTC. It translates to CASSIRQIYGYTF.

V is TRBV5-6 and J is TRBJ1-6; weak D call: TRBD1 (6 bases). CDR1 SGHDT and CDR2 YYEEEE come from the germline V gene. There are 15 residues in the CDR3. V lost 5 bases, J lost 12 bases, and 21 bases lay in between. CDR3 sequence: CASSPDRTRALPLHF. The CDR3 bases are TGTGCCAGCAGTCCCGACAGGACCAGAGCGCTACCCCTCCACTTT.

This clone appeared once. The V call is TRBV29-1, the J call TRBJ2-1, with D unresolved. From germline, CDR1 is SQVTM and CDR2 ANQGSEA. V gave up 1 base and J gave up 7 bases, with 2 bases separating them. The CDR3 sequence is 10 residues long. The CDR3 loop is CSVEGNEQFF. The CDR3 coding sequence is TGCAGCGTTGAAGGGAATGAGCAGTTCTTC.

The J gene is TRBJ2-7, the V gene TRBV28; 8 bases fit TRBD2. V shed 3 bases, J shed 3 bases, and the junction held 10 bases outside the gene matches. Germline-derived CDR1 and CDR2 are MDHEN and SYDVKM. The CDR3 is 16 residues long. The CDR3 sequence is CASSFHIAGLNYEQYF. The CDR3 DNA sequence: TGTGCCAGCAGTTTTCATATAGCGGGGCTAAACTACGAGCAGTACTTC.

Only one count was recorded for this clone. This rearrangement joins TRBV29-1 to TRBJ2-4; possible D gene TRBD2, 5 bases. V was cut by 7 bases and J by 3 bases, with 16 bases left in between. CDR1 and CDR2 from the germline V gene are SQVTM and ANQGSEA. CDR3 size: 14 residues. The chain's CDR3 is CSARTTGDKNIQYF. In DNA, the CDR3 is TGCAGCGCCAGGACCACCGGGGACAAAAACATTCAGTACTTC.

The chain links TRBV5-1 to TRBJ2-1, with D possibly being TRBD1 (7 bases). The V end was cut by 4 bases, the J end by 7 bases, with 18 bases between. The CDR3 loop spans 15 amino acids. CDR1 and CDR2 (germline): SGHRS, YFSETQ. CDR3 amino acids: CASSLQGGVLNEQFF. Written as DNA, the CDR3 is TGCGCCAGCAGCCTGCAGGGGGGCGTACTTAATGAGCAGTTCTTC.

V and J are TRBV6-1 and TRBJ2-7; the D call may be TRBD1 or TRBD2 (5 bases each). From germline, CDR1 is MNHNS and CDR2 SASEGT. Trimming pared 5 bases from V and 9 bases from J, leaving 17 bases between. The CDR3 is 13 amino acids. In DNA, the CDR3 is TGTGCCAGCAGTCCTCGGGGCGATATAGGGCAGTACTTC. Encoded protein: CASSPRGDIGQYF.

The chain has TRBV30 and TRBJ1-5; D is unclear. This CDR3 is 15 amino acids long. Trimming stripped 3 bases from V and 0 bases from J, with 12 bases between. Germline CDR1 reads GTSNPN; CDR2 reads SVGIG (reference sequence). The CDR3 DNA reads TGTGCCTGGAGCCCCCCGGACCCTAGCAATCAGCCCCAGCATTTT. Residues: CAWSPPDPSNQPQHF.

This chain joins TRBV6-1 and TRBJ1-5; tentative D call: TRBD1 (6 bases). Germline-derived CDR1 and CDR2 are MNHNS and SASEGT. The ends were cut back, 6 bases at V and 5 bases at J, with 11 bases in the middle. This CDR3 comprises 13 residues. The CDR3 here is CASRGPGDQPQHF. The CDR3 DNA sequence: TGTGCCAGCAGGGGGCCAGGGGATCAGCCCCAGCATTTT.

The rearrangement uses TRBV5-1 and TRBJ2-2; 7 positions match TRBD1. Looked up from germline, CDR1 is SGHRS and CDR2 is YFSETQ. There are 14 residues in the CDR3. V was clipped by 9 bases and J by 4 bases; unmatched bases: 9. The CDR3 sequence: CATQTGPGTGELFF. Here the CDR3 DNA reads TGCGCCACTCAGACAGGGCCGGGCACCGGGGAGCTGTTTTTT.

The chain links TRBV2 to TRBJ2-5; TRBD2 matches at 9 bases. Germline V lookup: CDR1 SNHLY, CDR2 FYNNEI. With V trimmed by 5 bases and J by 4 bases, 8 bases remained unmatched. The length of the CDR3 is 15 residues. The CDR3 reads CASSLASGTRETQYF. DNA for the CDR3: TGTGCCAGCAGTTTGGCTAGCGGGACCAGAGAGACCCAGTACTTC.

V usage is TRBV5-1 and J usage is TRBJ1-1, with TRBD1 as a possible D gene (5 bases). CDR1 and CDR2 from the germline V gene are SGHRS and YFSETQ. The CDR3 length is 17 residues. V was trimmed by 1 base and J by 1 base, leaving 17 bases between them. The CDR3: CASSLPRGGGANTEAFF. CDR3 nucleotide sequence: TGCGCCAGCAGCTTGCCCCGGGGTGGGGGTGCGAACACTGAAGCTTTCTTT. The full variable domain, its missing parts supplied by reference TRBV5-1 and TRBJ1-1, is KAGVTQTPRYLIKTRGQQVTLSCSPISGHRSVSWYQQTPGQGLQFLFEYFSETQRNKGNFPGRFSGRQFSNSRSEMNVSTLELGDSALYLCASSLPRGGGANTEAFFGQGTRLTVV.

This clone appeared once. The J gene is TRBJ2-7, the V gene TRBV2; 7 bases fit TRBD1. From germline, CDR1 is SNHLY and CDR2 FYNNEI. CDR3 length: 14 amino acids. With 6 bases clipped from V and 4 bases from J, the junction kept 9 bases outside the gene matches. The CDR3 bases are TGTGCCAGCAGGCCCCCCGGGGACAGATACGAGCAGTACTTC. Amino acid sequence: CASRPPGDRYEQYF.

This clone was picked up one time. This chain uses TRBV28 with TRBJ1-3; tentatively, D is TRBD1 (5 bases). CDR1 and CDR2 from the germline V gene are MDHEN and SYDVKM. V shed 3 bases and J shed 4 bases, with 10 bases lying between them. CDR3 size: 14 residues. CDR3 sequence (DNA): TGTGCCAGCAGTTTCGGGGGGAGAGGAAACACCATATATTTT. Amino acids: CASSFGGRGNTIYF.

For the CDR3, the DNA is TGTGCCAGCAGATCAGGGTTCGCGCCCCTCCACTTT. Its protein is CASRSGFAPLHF. J is TRBJ1-6 and V is TRBV27; D is perhaps TRBD1 (5 bases). The CDR3 is 12 amino acids. V lost 6 bases and J 13 bases, leaving 13 bases between the germline ends. Per the germline V gene, CDR1 is MNHEY and CDR2 is SMNVEV (reference sequence).